A single sample is the source of the 29 T cell receptor beta chains below, sequenced in a study of blood T cells in healthy people across ages. Through a sample-barcoded 5' primer and a J-beta primer mix, a second PCR was run for about 6 to 12 cycles. TCRdb independently ran MiXCR on the 5' RACE reads; one entry per CDR3 protein. The data show hundreds of thousands of distinct CDR3 sequences, roughly 50% seen once. Sequenced material: blood. These receptors were taken from a man aged 80 or over in good health.

This chain uses TRBV5-1 with TRBJ2-7, with TRBD2 matching 10 bases. The CDR3 totals 14 residues. Unmatched junction bases numbered 5, after V lost 2 bases and J lost 6 bases. The germline CDR1 and CDR2 sequences are SGHRS and YFSETQ. CDR3 loop: CASSFLAGVPEQYF. The CDR3 DNA reads TGCGCCAGCAGCTTCCTAGCGGGAGTACCCGAGCAGTACTTC.

The V call is TRBV18, the J call TRBJ2-3; 9 bases map to TRBD2. The V gene's germline CDR1 is KGHSH and CDR2 LQKENI. The CDR3 totals 16 residues. The junction had 8 bases not matched to a gene; V was cut back by 1 base and J by 6 bases. CDR3 in DNA: TGTGCCAGCTCACCACTAGCGGGAGCGGTGGCGGATACGCAGTATTTT. Protein sequence: CASSPLAGAVADTQYF. The full variable domain, with the rest looked up from reference TRBV18 and TRBJ2-3, is NAGVMQNPRHLVRRRGQEARLRCSPMKGHSHVYWYRQLPEEGLKFMVYLQKENIIDESGMPKERFSAEFPKEGPSILRIQQVVRGDSAAYFCASSPLAGAVADTQYFGPGTRLTVL.

This clonotype turned up a few times. The CDR3 region has the DNA TGTGCCAGCAGCTTGGGCGGGACAGGTTGGTCCTACGAGCAGTACTTC. Translating gives CASSLGGTGWSYEQYF. This chain joins TRBV5-6 and TRBJ2-7; 8 bases line up with TRBD1. This CDR3 spans 16 amino acids. Trimming took 0 bases from V and 1 from J; bases not matched to a gene: 6. Germline V gives CDR1 SGHDT, CDR2 YYEEEE.

This chain links TRBV2 with TRBJ2-5, with D perhaps assigned TRBD1 or TRBD2 (6 bases each). Per the germline V gene, CDR1 is SNHLY and CDR2 is FYNNEI. This CDR3 is 12 amino acids long. Trimming shortened V by 4 bases and J by 13 bases, and 16 bases separated the two germline ends. In DNA, the CDR3 is TGTGCCAGCAGTGCGCAGCCAGGGGAGGCGTACTTC. This sequence encodes CASSAQPGEAYF.

This sequence joins TRBV7-2 and TRBJ2-2, with 10 bases identical to TRBD2. The CDR3 has 16 amino acids. Trimming cost V 1 base and J 5 bases; bases outside gene matches: 4. From germline, CDR1 is SGHTA and CDR2 FQGNSA. CDR3 sequence: CASSLVGTSETGELFF. CDR3 nucleotide sequence: TGTGCCAGCAGCTTAGTAGGGACTAGCGAAACCGGGGAGCTGTTTTTT.

The chain couples TRBV18 to TRBJ2-5; 7 bases map to TRBD2. Near its end, the DNA agrees better with TRBJ2-7, so the J call may be wrong. This CDR3 has 12 amino acids. In germline, CDR1 is KGHSH, CDR2 LQKENI. This chain's CDR3 is CASSRGGAEQYF. The CDR3 DNA is TGTGCCAGCTCACGGGGAGGGGCCGAGCAGTACTTC.

The chain joins TRBV3-1 to TRBJ1-2, with D unclear. Germline lookup yields CDR1 LGHDT and CDR2 YNNKEL (reference sequence). The CDR3 runs to 14 residues. V was shortened by 4 bases and J by 2 bases, with 11 bases between the two germline ends. The CDR3 DNA reads as TGTGCCAGCAGCCGAAGTGAACAGAACTATGGCTACACCTTC. Its protein is CASSRSEQNYGYTF.

The V gene is TRBV18, the J gene TRBJ2-4; D uncertain. Germline V gene sequence: CDR1 KGHSH, CDR2 LQKENI. The CDR3 is 14 amino acids. With 2 bases removed from V and 3 bases from J, the gap between germline ends came to 8 bases. The DNA for the CDR3 is TGTGCCAGCTCACCAGGGTTGGGCAAAAACATTCAGTACTTC. Amino acid sequence: CASSPGLGKNIQYF.

The V gene is TRBV2, the J gene TRBJ2-1; D uncertain. This CDR3 has 14 residues. CDR1 and CDR2 (germline): SNHLY, FYNNEI. V was trimmed by 7 bases and J by 6 bases, leaving 16 bases between them. CDR3 region: CASIPRREANEQFF. Written as DNA, the CDR3 is TGTGCCAGCATTCCAAGAAGGGAAGCCAATGAGCAGTTCTTC. Variable domain in full (rest from reference TRBV2 and TRBJ2-1): EPEVTQTPSHQVTQMGQEVILRCVPISNHLYFYWYRQILGQKVEFLVSFYNNEISEKSEIFDDQFSVERPDGSNFTLKIRSTKLEDSAMYFCASIPRREANEQFFGPGTRLTVL.

The chain carries TRBV20-1 and TRBJ1-5; D is possibly TRBD1 (5 bases). Germline CDR1 reads DFQATT; CDR2 reads SNEGSKA (reference sequence). Trimming removed 6 bases from V and 6 bases from J, with 18 bases in between. This CDR3 comprises 14 residues. CDR3: CSATKGTLGQPQHF. The DNA of the CDR3 is TGCAGTGCCACAAAAGGGACCCTCGGTCAGCCCCAGCATTTT.

The V gene is TRBV7-3, the J gene TRBJ2-1, with 12 bases fitting TRBD2. The CDR3 totals 16 residues. The V gene end was trimmed by 5 bases and the J gene end by 7 bases; junction bases not matched to a gene: 9. Germline CDR1 reads SGHTA; CDR2 reads FQGTGA. DNA of the CDR3: TGTGCCAGCAGCCAGATGACTAGCGGGAGTGGAAATGAGCAGTTCTTC. Encoded protein: CASSQMTSGSGNEQFF.

The V call is TRBV13, the J call TRBJ2-7; 8 nucleotides agree with TRBD2. Per germline, CDR1 PRHDT and CDR2 FYEKMQ (reference sequence). V shed 4 bases, J shed 6 bases, and the junction held 14 bases outside the gene matches. The length of the CDR3 is 16 residues. The CDR3 nucleotides are TGTGCCAGCAGCTCCGCAACCGGGACTAGTTCTTCCGAGCAGTACTTC. This sequence encodes CASSSATGTSSSEQYF.

The CDR3 DNA is TGCGCCAGCAGCTCCCTAAGCGGGAAGGGGAACAATGAGCAGTTCTTC. Encoded protein: CASSSLSGKGNNEQFF. The V and J genes are TRBV5-1 and TRBJ2-1; 7 bases are a match to TRBD2. The J segment lost 5 bases and the V segment lost 3 bases, leaving 11 bases of the junction unmatched. Germline V gene lookup returns CDR1 SGHRS and CDR2 YFSETQ. CDR3 length equals 16 residues. Full variable domain (rest looked up from reference TRBV5-1 and TRBJ2-1): KAGVTQTPRYLIKTRGQQVTLSCSPISGHRSVSWYQQTPGQGLQFLFEYFSETQRNKGNFPGRFSGRQFSNSRSEMNVSTLELGDSALYLCASSSLSGKGNNEQFFGPGTRLTVL.

Only a few counts were recorded for this clonotype. This rearrangement joins TRBV12-3 or TRBV12-4 to TRBJ2-5; 13 bases map to TRBD2. The J segment lost 5 bases and the V segment lost 6 bases, leaving 6 bases of the junction unmatched. The CDR3 contains 15 residues. CDR3 in amino acids: CASRRTSGRFETQYF. The CDR3 DNA reads TGTGCCAGCAGACGGACTAGCGGGAGATTTGAGACCCAGTACTTC.

Only one count was recorded for this clonotype. The rearrangement joins TRBV11-2 to TRBJ2-1; 10 bases line up with TRBD1. The germline V gene encodes CDR1 SGHAT and CDR2 FQNNGV. This CDR3 has 15 residues. The J segment lost 7 bases and the V segment lost 1 base, leaving 4 bases of the junction unmatched. CDR3 in amino acids: CASSLGGQGWNEQFF. The CDR3 DNA reads as TGTGCCAGCAGCTTAGGGGGACAGGGGTGGAATGAGCAGTTCTTC.

The sample holds a few counts of this clonotype. The genes are TRBV28 and TRBJ2-7; 8 nucleotides align to TRBD1. This CDR3 contains 15 residues. With V trimmed by 5 bases and J by 3 bases, 9 bases remained unmatched. The germline V gene encodes CDR1 MDHEN and CDR2 SYDVKM. This chain's CDR3 is CASSLIQGGLYEQYF. CDR3 coding DNA: TGTGCCAGCAGTCTTATACAGGGGGGCCTCTACGAGCAGTACTTC. Variable domain in full (rest from reference TRBV28 and TRBJ2-7): DVKVTQSSRYLVKRTGEKVFLECVQDMDHENMFWYRQDPGLGLRLIYFSYDVKMKEKGDIPEGYSVSREKKERFSLILESASTNQTSMYLCASSLIQGGLYEQYFGPGTRLTVT.

The V call is TRBV6-4, the J call TRBJ1-3; D not resolved. Germline CDR1 is MRHNA and CDR2 is SNTAGT. The CDR3 runs to 13 residues. The V end was cut by 8 bases, the J end by 0 bases, with 8 bases between. CDR3 nucleotide sequence: TGTGCCAGCCTAGATGACTCTGGAAACACCATATATTTT. Translated, it gives CASLDDSGNTIYF.

V gene TRBV9 combines with J gene TRBJ2-1, with 9 bases aligning to TRBD1. CDR1 and CDR2 (germline): SGDLS, YYNGEE. The CDR3 consists of 14 residues. V lost 3 bases and J lost 10; bases outside the gene matches: 8. The CDR3 sequence: CASSAGTGIMEQFF. In DNA form, the CDR3 reads TGTGCCAGCAGCGCCGGGACAGGGATCATGGAGCAGTTCTTC. Complete variable domain (other parts from reference TRBV9 and TRBJ2-1): DSGVTQTPKHLITATGQRVTLRCSPRSGDLSVYWYQQSLDQGLQFLIQYYNGEERAKGNILERFSAQQFPDLHSELNLSSLELGDSALYFCASSAGTGIMEQFFGPGTRLTVL.

This clonotype was seen only a few times. This sequence joins TRBV20-1 and TRBJ1-5, with 12 bases matching TRBD1. The J segment lost 3 bases and the V segment lost 0 bases, leaving 6 bases of the junction unmatched. Germline CDR1 reads DFQATT; CDR2 reads SNEGSKA (reference sequence). This CDR3 region has 17 residues. The CDR3 loop is CSARDYGTGGFNQPQHF. The CDR3 DNA reads as TGCAGTGCTAGAGATTATGGGACAGGGGGCTTCAATCAGCCCCAGCATTTT.

The V gene is TRBV7-2, the J gene TRBJ2-7, with D possibly matching TRBD1 (6 bases). CDR1 is SGHTA and CDR2 is FQGNSA in the germline V gene. The V end was cut by 5 bases, the J end by 3 bases, with 14 bases between. The CDR3 spans 14 residues. The CDR3 loop is CASSPNRDFYEQYF. CDR3 DNA sequence: TGTGCCAGCAGCCCCAACAGGGATTTCTACGAGCAGTACTTC.

The chain links TRBV7-9 to TRBJ2-2; D is undetermined. The CDR3 runs to 16 residues. The V gene's germline CDR1 is SEHNR and CDR2 FQNEAQ (reference sequence). Trimming stripped 2 bases from V and 1 base from J, with 11 bases between. The DNA of the CDR3 is TGTGCCAGCAGCTTAAGAGACCAGAGGAACACCGGGGAGCTGTTTTTT. It is translated as CASSLRDQRNTGELFF.

The V and J genes are TRBV20-1 and TRBJ2-5; TRBD1 agrees at 8 bases. V gave up 2 bases and J gave up 1 base; unmatched junction bases: 6. From germline, CDR1 is DFQATT and CDR2 SNEGSKA (reference sequence). CDR3 length equals 15 residues. The CDR3 is CSARQGAVVQETQYF. The DNA of the CDR3 is TGCAGTGCTAGACAGGGGGCCGTTGTCCAAGAGACCCAGTACTTC.

The chain has TRBV20-1 and TRBJ2-3, with D perhaps TRBD2 (6 bases). Germline CDR1 is DFQATT and CDR2 is SNEGSKA (reference sequence). V lost 4 bases and J 2 bases, leaving 19 bases between the germline ends. The CDR3 sequence is 16 residues long. CDR3 residues: CSANSGSRSYTDTQYF. The DNA for the CDR3 is TGCAGTGCTAATAGCGGCTCCAGATCATACACAGATACGCAGTATTTT.

This clonotype has a count of ten or more. The CDR3 here is CATSDWVDPQGTDTQYF. DNA of the CDR3: TGTGCCACCAGTGATTGGGTAGATCCCCAGGGCACAGATACGCAGTATTTT. The chain links TRBV24-1 to TRBJ2-3; D is uncertain. Germline V lookup: CDR1 KGHDR, CDR2 SFDVKD. The V end was cut by 2 bases, the J end by 1 base, with 15 bases between. This CDR3 is 17 amino acids long.

This chain links TRBV12-5 with TRBJ1-5; no firm D call. V lost 5 bases, J lost 5 bases, and 1 base lay in between. The CDR3 runs 10 residues. In germline, CDR1 is LGHNT, CDR2 FRNRAP. Written as DNA, the CDR3 is TGTGCTAGTGGTGATCAGCCCCAGCATTTT. Amino acid sequence: CASGDQPQHF.

This clonotype was counted at least ten times. The chain carries TRBV27 and TRBJ2-6; tentative D call: TRBD1 (5 bases). The CDR3 is 15 amino acids. From germline, CDR1 is MNHEY and CDR2 SMNVEV (reference sequence). Trimming took 6 bases from V and 2 from J, leaving 11 bases between them. The CDR3 protein is CASSQTGAGANVLTF. The CDR3 nucleotides are TGTGCCAGCAGCCAAACAGGTGCTGGGGCCAACGTCCTGACTTTC.

V and J are TRBV7-9 and TRBJ1-2, with 10 bases identical to TRBD1. The germline CDR1 and CDR2 sequences are SEHNR and FQNEAQ (reference sequence). The J segment lost 5 bases and the V segment lost 2 bases, leaving 8 bases of the junction unmatched. This CDR3 region has 16 residues. The CDR3 is CASSLLGTGAGYGYTF. CDR3 bases: TGTGCCAGCAGCTTACTGGGGACAGGGGCCGGGTATGGCTACACCTTC. Complete variable domain (other parts from reference TRBV7-9 and TRBJ1-2): DTGVSQNPRHKITKRGQNVTFRCDPISEHNRLYWYRQTLGQGPEFLTYFQNEAQLEKSRLLSDRFSAERPKGSFSTLEIQRTEQGDSAMYLCASSLLGTGAGYGYTFGSGTRLTVV.

The V gene is TRBV12-5, the J gene TRBJ2-1; D unclear. Germline V gene lookup returns CDR1 LGHNT and CDR2 FRNRAP. The V and J ends lost 9 bases and 7 bases respectively, with 13 bases between them. The CDR3 contains 12 residues. The CDR3 DNA reads as TGTGCTAGCGGAAGCTCTAGGAATGAGCAGTTCTTC. Its protein product is CASGSSRNEQFF.

The chain recombines TRBV29-1 with TRBJ2-5; 11 bases fit TRBD1. This CDR3 has 15 residues. Germline trimming cut 4 bases from V and 6 bases from J; bases unmatched to any gene: 10. The germline gives CDR1 SQVTM, CDR2 ANQGSEA. Here the CDR3 reads CSVGGRDRGVQTQYF. The CDR3, as DNA: TGCAGCGTTGGAGGAAGGGACAGGGGGGTACAGACCCAGTACTTC.